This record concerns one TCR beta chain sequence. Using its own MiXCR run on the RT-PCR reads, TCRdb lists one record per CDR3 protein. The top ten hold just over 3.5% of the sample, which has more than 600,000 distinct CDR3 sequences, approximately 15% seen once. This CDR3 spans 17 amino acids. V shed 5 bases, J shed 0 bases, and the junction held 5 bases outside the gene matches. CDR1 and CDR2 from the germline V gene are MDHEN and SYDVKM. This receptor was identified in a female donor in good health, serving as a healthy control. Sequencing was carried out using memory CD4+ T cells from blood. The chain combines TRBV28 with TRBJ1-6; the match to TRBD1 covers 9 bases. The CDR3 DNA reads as TGTGCCAGCAGTGCCGGGACAGGGAGCTCCTATAATTCACCCCTCCACTTT. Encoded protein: CASSAGTGSSYNSPLHF.